This TCR beta chain was sequenced for a study of T-cell memory formation after mild COVID-19. Study information: Clustering of TCRs was largely donor specific.

Study-wide results and limits: Detection of some responders pre-infection suggested pre-existing cross-reactive memory T cells participated. The CD4+ clones that contracted clustered mainly within CM and EM, and the CD8+ clones concentrated in EMRA.

This clonotype occurred a few times. No antigen is known for it. Germline and junction disagree at one end, which may indicate a read error. TCRdb called the 5' RACE reads again in MiXCR, with one record for every CDR3 protein. The sample shows about 600,000 distinct CDR3 sequences, about a fifth of them seen only once. Germline CDR1 is SGHRS and CDR2 is YFSETQ. This CDR3 region has 16 residues. V usage is TRBV5-1 and J usage is TRBJ2-1, with TRBD2 identical over 7 bases. The specimen sequenced was PBMCs or a T cell subset sorted from them (not recorded which). This clonotype was obtained from an adult woman who had mild COVID-19 (a few samples of this study predate the infection). Cell type and time point are not known. The CDR3 coding sequence is TGCGCCAGCAGCTTGGGCCTAGCGGCAGTCTACACTGAGCAGTTCTTC. Encoded protein: CASSLGLAAVYTEQFF. The whole variable domain, filled in from reference TRBV5-1 and TRBJ2-1, reads KAGVTQTPRYLIKTRGQQVTLSCSPISGHRSVSWYQQTPGQGLQFLFEYFSETQRNKGNFPGRFSGRQFSNSRSEMNVSTLELGDSALYLCASSLGLAAVYTEQFFGPGTRLTVL.